These 29 T cell receptor beta chains were sequenced from one sample in a study of cytomegalovirus exposure and HLA in healthy donors. Clones were sequenced by immunoSEQ multiplex PCR, and TCRdb holds only the in-frame ones, with some missing. The sample records about 220,000 clones, about 89% being singletons. Sequenced: PBMCs. The receptors shown here come from a woman under 30 in good health and CMV-seronegative.

The V and J genes are TRBV6-5 and TRBJ1-1; D may be TRBD1 (5 bases). Germline CDR1 is MNHEY and CDR2 is SVGAGI. The length of the CDR3 is 12 residues. Trimming left V 2 bases short and J 11 bases short, with 12 bases between. The chain's CDR3 is CASSYGGTSAFF. CDR3 nucleotides: TGTGCCAGCAGTTACGGGGGGACGTCGGCTTTCTTT.

The chain couples TRBV30 to TRBJ2-3, with a tentative D call TRBD2 (6 bases). Germline CDR1 GTSNPN, CDR2 SVGIG (reference sequence). The CDR3 length is 14 residues. Trimming left V 1 base short and J 1 base short, with 9 bases between. DNA for the CDR3: TGTGCCTGGAGTGGCGGGACCGGCACAGATACGCAGTATTTT. As protein: CAWSGGTGTDTQYF.

V gene TRBV10-3 combines with J gene TRBJ1-4; no definite D call. Trimming stripped 11 bases from V and 6 bases from J, with 19 bases between. This CDR3 has 14 amino acids. Germline V gene data show CDR1 as ENHRY and CDR2 as SYGVKD. The CDR3 spells CASSPSESDEKLFF. In DNA form, the CDR3 reads TGTGCCTCCTCGCCGTCTGAGTCGGATGAAAAACTGTTTTTT.

A few counts support this clone. V and J are TRBV19 and TRBJ2-7, with 11 bases lining up with TRBD2. The germline gives CDR1 LNHDA, CDR2 SQIVND (reference sequence). Unmatched junction bases numbered 4, after V lost 1 base and J lost 5 bases. The CDR3 is 15 residues long. CDR3 in amino acids: CASSIGGTSGDEQYF. In DNA, the CDR3 is TGTGCCAGTAGTATAGGCGGGACTAGCGGCGACGAGCAGTACTTC.

The chain uses TRBV28 and TRBJ1-3; D might be TRBD1 (6 bases). V lost 10 bases and J lost 0, with 13 bases in between. The CDR3 covers 14 residues. The V gene's germline CDR1 is MDHEN and CDR2 SYDVKM. CDR3 amino acids: CAIHTGSSGNTIYF. In nucleotides, the CDR3 is TGTGCCATCCATACAGGGAGCTCTGGAAACACCATATATTTT.

This chain links TRBV5-1 with TRBJ2-7; D unclear. Trimming stripped 0 bases from V and 2 bases from J, with 9 bases between. This CDR3 has 14 amino acids. CDR1 and CDR2 from the germline V gene are SGHRS and YFSETQ. The chain's CDR3 is CASSLAGQTYEQYF. CDR3 bases: TGCGCCAGCAGCTTGGCTGGGCAGACCTACGAGCAGTACTTC.

The genes are TRBV19 and TRBJ2-6; a possible D gene is TRBD1 (6 bases). The CDR3 totals 16 residues. V lost 7 bases and J 2 bases, leaving 15 bases between the germline ends. Germline V gene data show CDR1 as LNHDA and CDR2 as SQIVND (reference sequence). The CDR3 region has the DNA TGTGCCAGTAACCGTCTACCAGGGGCTGGGGCCAACGTCCTGACTTTC. Protein: CASNRLPGAGANVLTF.

CDR3 DNA sequence: TGTGCCAGCAGCCCCCCCCGGAGATCCTCCTACGAGCAGTACTTC. Translation gives CASSPPRRSSYEQYF. The gene calls are TRBV11-2 and TRBJ2-7; D gene unclear. Germline CDR1 reads SGHAT; CDR2 reads FQNNGV. The CDR3 covers 15 residues. Trimming pared 5 bases from V and 0 bases from J, leaving 14 bases between. The full variable domain, rest sourced from reference TRBV11-2 and TRBJ2-7, is EAGVAQSPRYKIIEKRQSVAFWCNPISGHATLYWYQQILGQGPKLLIQFQNNGVVDDSQLPKDRFSAERLKGVDSTLKIQPAKLEDSAVYLCASSPPRRSSYEQYFGPGTRLTVT.

The chain links TRBV7-6 to TRBJ1-1; D is ambiguous. V lost 3 bases and J lost 1, with 6 bases in between. This CDR3 spans 13 amino acids. CDR1 is SGHVS and CDR2 is FNYEAQ in the germline V gene. Here the CDR3 reads CASSLAENTEAFF. In DNA, the CDR3 is TGTGCCAGCAGCTTGGCAGAGAACACTGAAGCTTTCTTT. The full variable domain, completed using reference TRBV7-6 and TRBJ1-1, is GAGVSQSPRYKVTKRGQDVALRCDPISGHVSLYWYRQALGQGPEFLTYFNYEAQQDKSGLPNDRFSAERPEGSISTLTIQRTEQRDSAMYRCASSLAENTEAFFGQGTRLTVV.

With respect to this clone: Other DNA sequences in the same sample also yield this CDR3. The chain carries TRBV27 and TRBJ2-7; TRBD1 aligns across 10 bases. The CDR3 spans 15 residues. Germline-derived CDR1 and CDR2 are MNHEY and SMNVEV (reference sequence). V was clipped by 0 bases and J by 2 bases; unmatched bases: 1. For the CDR3, the DNA is TGTGCCAGCAGTTTATCCGGGACAGGGGCCTACGAGCAGTACTTC. Translating it yields CASSLSGTGAYEQYF.

This rearrangement joins TRBV5-6 to TRBJ2-1, with D unclear. Germline values: CDR1 SGHDT, CDR2 YYEEEE. The CDR3 loop spans 12 amino acids. Trimming shortened V by 0 bases and J by 9 bases, and 7 bases separated the two germline ends. Here the CDR3 reads CASSLAGAEQFF. DNA for the CDR3: TGTGCCAGCAGCTTGGCGGGTGCTGAGCAGTTCTTC.

The chain uses TRBV27 and TRBJ2-7; weak D call: TRBD1 (6 bases). The CDR3 is 12 residues long. Germline loops: CDR1 MNHEY, CDR2 SMNVEV (reference sequence). Trimming took 3 bases from V and 5 from J, leaving 8 bases between them. Here the CDR3 reads CASSFQGNEQYF. CDR3 DNA: TGTGCCAGCAGTTTTCAGGGGAACGAGCAGTACTTC.

J is TRBJ1-3 and V is TRBV28, with 7 bases matching TRBD1. The length of the CDR3 is 16 residues. V gave up 4 bases and J gave up 2 bases; unmatched junction bases: 8. Germline V lookup: CDR1 MDHEN, CDR2 SYDVKM. The CDR3 sequence is CASSSPGQPPGNTIYF. CDR3 DNA sequence: TGTGCCAGCAGTTCTCCGGGACAGCCTCCTGGAAACACCATATATTTT.

V usage is TRBV6-5 and J usage is TRBJ1-1, with 9 bases lining up with TRBD1. The CDR3 extends over 16 amino acids. The germline V gene has CDR1 MNHEY and CDR2 SVGAGI. V lost 1 base, J lost 2 bases, and 5 bases stayed unmatched. CDR3 protein: CASSYLRTGANTEAFF. The CDR3 region has the DNA TGTGCCAGCAGTTACTTGCGGACAGGGGCAAACACTGAAGCTTTCTTT.

V usage is TRBV7-9 and J usage is TRBJ1-4; possibly TRBD1 for D (5 bases). The germline CDR1 and CDR2 sequences are SEHNR and FQNEAQ (reference sequence). V lost 1 base, J lost 6 bases, and 15 bases lay in between. This CDR3 region has 16 residues. The CDR3: CASSLGSAVGDEKLFF. Here the CDR3 DNA reads TGTGCCAGCAGCTTAGGGTCCGCAGTAGGGGATGAAAAACTGTTTTTT. Supplemented by reference TRBV7-9 and TRBJ1-4, the full variable domain reads DTGVSQNPRHKITKRGQNVTFRCDPISEHNRLYWYRQTLGQGPEFLTYFQNEAQLEKSRLLSDRFSAERPKGSFSTLEIQRTEQGDSAMYLCASSLGSAVGDEKLFFGSGTQLSVL.

This chain joins TRBV4-1 and TRBJ1-1; 8 bases are shared with TRBD1. Trimming took 1 base from V and 10 from J; bases not matched to a gene: 17. The germline V gene encodes CDR1 MGHRA and CDR2 YSYEKL. The CDR3 totals 17 residues. The CDR3 is CASSQVDLISFTGGAFF. As DNA, the CDR3 is TGCGCCAGCAGCCAAGTCGACCTGATCTCCTTTACAGGGGGAGCTTTCTTT.

The chain joins TRBV28 to TRBJ1-2; 9 positions match TRBD1. The CDR3 is 15 residues long. Germline-derived CDR1 and CDR2 are MDHEN and SYDVKM. Trimming removed 3 bases from V and 5 bases from J; junction bases left unmatched: 7. The CDR3, as DNA: TGTGCCAGCAGTTTGCCGGGACAGGGCGCGTATGGCTACACCTTC. Protein sequence: CASSLPGQGAYGYTF.

This chain connects TRBV5-1 to TRBJ1-2; TRBD1 matches 8 bases. The CDR3 is 16 residues long. Germline lookup yields CDR1 SGHRS and CDR2 YFSETQ. V lost 1 base to trimming and J lost 8 bases; unmatched junction nucleotides: 13. CDR3 in DNA: TGCGCCAGCAGCTTGTCCAGGAGGACAGGGTCCAGCGGCTACACCTTC. Translating gives CASSLSRRTGSSGYTF. Looking up the rest from reference TRBV5-1 and TRBJ1-2 gives the full variable domain: KAGVTQTPRYLIKTRGQQVTLSCSPISGHRSVSWYQQTPGQGLQFLFEYFSETQRNKGNFPGRFSGRQFSNSRSEMNVSTLELGDSALYLCASSLSRRTGSSGYTFGSGTRLTVV.

The rearrangement joins TRBV28 to TRBJ1-2, with 7 bases that match TRBD1. J was trimmed by 6 bases and V by 3 bases; bases with no gene match: 7. Germline CDR1 MDHEN, CDR2 SYDVKM. The CDR3 is made up of 14 amino acids. CDR3 region: CASSLAGQRHGYTF. For the CDR3, the DNA is TGTGCCAGCAGTTTGGCGGGACAGCGGCATGGCTACACCTTC.

The gene calls are TRBV28 and TRBJ1-6; unclear D gene. Germline loops: CDR1 MDHEN, CDR2 SYDVKM. The length of the CDR3 is 16 residues. V gave up 10 bases and J gave up 0 bases, with 16 bases separating them. In DNA, the CDR3 is TGTGCCACCAGGATAATTACGAGCTCCTATAATTCACCCCTCCACTTT. Its protein product is CATRIITSSYNSPLHF.

The chain has TRBV5-1 and TRBJ1-2; D gene ambiguous. CDR3 length: 16 amino acids. Trimming removed 4 bases from V and 1 base from J, with 17 bases in between. CDR1 is SGHRS and CDR2 is YFSETQ in the germline V gene. CDR3 bases: TGCGCCAGCAGCCCCGAGCGAGGTGTACTTAACTATGGCTACACCTTC. This encodes CASSPERGVLNYGYTF.

V is TRBV5-6 and J is TRBJ1-2; 9 nucleotides align to TRBD1. The junction had 8 bases not matched to a gene; V was cut back by 4 bases and J by 4 bases. CDR3 length equals 15 residues. Germline V gene lookup returns CDR1 SGHDT and CDR2 YYEEEE. CDR3 region: CASSRTGGPFYGYTF. The CDR3 region has the DNA TGTGCCAGCAGCCGAACAGGGGGCCCCTTCTATGGCTACACCTTC.

J is TRBJ2-7 and V is TRBV27; 12 nucleotides line up with TRBD2. After removal of 7 bases from V and 3 bases from J, the junction contained 4 bases not matched to a gene. Looked up from germline, CDR1 is MNHEY and CDR2 is SMNVEV (reference sequence). The CDR3 has 14 residues. CDR3 bases: TGTGCCAGCAAAACGGGACTAGCGGGCTACGAGCAGTACTTC. Its translation: CASKTGLAGYEQYF.

V and J are TRBV6-1 and TRBJ2-1; D gene ambiguous. The germline V gene has CDR1 MNHNS and CDR2 SASEGT. This CDR3 contains 13 residues. The V end was cut by 3 bases, the J end by 7 bases, with 10 bases between. CDR3 region: CASSELPLNEQFF. CDR3 DNA: TGTGCCAGCAGTGAGTTGCCACTTAATGAGCAGTTCTTC.

This sequence joins TRBV9 and TRBJ2-1, with D perhaps TRBD1 (6 bases). CDR3 length equals 17 residues. V was shortened by 0 bases and J by 7 bases, with 20 bases between the two germline ends. CDR1 and CDR2 from the germline V gene are SGDLS and YYNGEE. This CDR3 is CASSVDMSAGVKNEQFF. The CDR3 nucleotides are TGTGCCAGCAGCGTAGACATGTCGGCAGGGGTAAAGAATGAGCAGTTCTTC.

The rearrangement links TRBV30 to TRBJ2-3; 9 bases line up with TRBD2. The CDR3 sequence is 19 residues long. V gave up 4 bases and J gave up 10 bases; unmatched junction bases: 27. Per germline, CDR1 GTSNPN and CDR2 SVGIG (reference sequence). CDR3 DNA: TGTGCCTGGACTGGGGGTAGCGGGAGTACGCGTCGGTCGTTGGATGCGCAGTATTTT. Translation: CAWTGGSGSTRRSLDAQYF.

The chain has TRBV6-5 and TRBJ1-1; the match to TRBD1 covers 11 bases. J lost 5 bases, V lost 10 bases, and 3 bases had no gene match. CDR1 is MNHEY and CDR2 is SVGAGI in the germline V gene. CDR3 length: 12 amino acids. CDR3 sequence reads: CATRDRGTEAFF. The CDR3 bases are TGTGCCACCCGGGACAGGGGGACTGAAGCTTTCTTT.

This clone was counted once. V usage is TRBV4-1 and J usage is TRBJ2-7, with D perhaps matching TRBD1 (5 bases). CDR3 length: 13 residues. V was trimmed by 4 bases and J by 6 bases, leaving 13 bases between them. Looked up from germline, CDR1 is MGHRA and CDR2 is YSYEKL. CDR3 nucleotide sequence: TGCGCCAGCAGCCCCATGTCAGGGATCGAGCAGTACTTC. This translates into CASSPMSGIEQYF.

The CDR3 nucleotides are TGTGCCAGCAGTCTAAGCTCCTACGAGCAGTACTTC. Its translation is CASSLSSYEQYF. This chain joins TRBV28 and TRBJ2-7; D unresolved. CDR1 is MDHEN and CDR2 is SYDVKM in the germline V gene. The CDR3 is 12 amino acids. The ends were cut back, 5 bases at V and 0 bases at J, with 5 bases in the middle.